Given below is one TCR beta chain in context. Its matching antigen is unknown. V lost 0 bases to trimming and J lost 2 bases; unmatched junction nucleotides: 3. This CDR3 contains 15 residues. The germline CDR1 and CDR2 sequences are SGHNT and YYREEE (reference sequence). Vbeta (60) and Jbeta (13) primers were used in the PCR. Some clones are missing from TCRdb's copy, which holds only in-frame ones; the method was immunoSEQ multiplex PCR. The table includes around 200,000 clones, around four fifths detected once. The record originates from a study of cytomegalovirus exposure and HLA in healthy donors. Study findings and constraints: Published work reported that the classifier diagnosed cytomegalovirus status with high specificity and sensitivity. It is likely that the observed cluster of highly shared sequence variants was a sequencing artifact.

The source is a man aged 45 to 65 in good health and CMV-seronegative. The specimen sequenced was PBMCs. V is TRBV5-4 and J is TRBJ2-7; the match to TRBD1 covers 9 bases. The CDR3 sequence is CASSLGDRAAYEQYF. CDR3 nucleotides: TGTGCCAGCAGCTTGGGGGACAGGGCGGCCTACGAGCAGTACTTC.